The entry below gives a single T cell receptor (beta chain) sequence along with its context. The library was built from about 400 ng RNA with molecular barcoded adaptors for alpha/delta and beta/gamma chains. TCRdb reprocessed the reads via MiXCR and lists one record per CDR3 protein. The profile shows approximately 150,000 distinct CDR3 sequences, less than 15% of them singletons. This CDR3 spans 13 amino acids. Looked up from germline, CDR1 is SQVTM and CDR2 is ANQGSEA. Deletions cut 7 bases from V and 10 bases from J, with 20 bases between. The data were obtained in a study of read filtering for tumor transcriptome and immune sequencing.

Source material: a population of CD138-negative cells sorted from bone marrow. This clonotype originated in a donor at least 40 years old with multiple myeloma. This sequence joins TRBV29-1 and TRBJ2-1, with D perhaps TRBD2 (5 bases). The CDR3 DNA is TGCAGCGCCCCCCTCGGCGCTGGGGAGGAGCAGTTCTTC. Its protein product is CSAPLGAGEEQFF.